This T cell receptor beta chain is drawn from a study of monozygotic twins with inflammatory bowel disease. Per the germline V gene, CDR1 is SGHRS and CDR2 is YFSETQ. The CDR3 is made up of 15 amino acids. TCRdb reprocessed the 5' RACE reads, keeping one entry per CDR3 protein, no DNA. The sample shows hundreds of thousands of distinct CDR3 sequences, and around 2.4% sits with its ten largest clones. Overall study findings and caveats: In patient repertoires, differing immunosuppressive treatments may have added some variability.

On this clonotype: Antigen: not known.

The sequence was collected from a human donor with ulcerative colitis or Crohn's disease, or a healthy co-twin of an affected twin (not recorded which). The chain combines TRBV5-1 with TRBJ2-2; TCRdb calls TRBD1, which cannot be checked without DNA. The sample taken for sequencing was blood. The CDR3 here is CASSPNWSGTGELFF.